These 19 T cell receptor beta chains were all obtained from the same sample, sequenced in a study of blood T cell repertoires in COVID-19. The table came from immunoSEQ multiplex PCR; TCRdb's copy has only in-frame clones and leaves some out. The sample comprises 160,000 or so clones, around 77% of which are singletons, and approximately 7% rests with the top ten. Sequencing was done on a sample of peripheral blood. These receptors all come from a man between 65 and 80 years old with active or convalescent COVID-19.

The chain joins TRBV12-3 or TRBV12-4 to TRBJ2-3, with D tentatively TRBD2 (5 bases). Trimming took off 4 bases at V and 4 bases at J, with 6 bases between the two ends. The CDR3 consists of 12 residues. In DNA, the CDR3 is TGTGCCAGCAGTTGGGGAGCAGATACGCAGTATTTT. It translates to CASSWGADTQYF.

J is TRBJ2-1 and V is TRBV11-3, with TRBD2 matching 7 bases. Germline CDR1 reads SGHNT; CDR2 reads YENEEA. V was clipped by 5 bases and J by 0 bases; unmatched bases: 4. This CDR3 spans 15 amino acids. Here the CDR3 DNA reads TGTGCCAGCAGCCCTGGACTAGGCTCCTACAATGAGCAGTTCTTC. This gives the protein CASSPGLGSYNEQFF.

CDR3 region: CASSSRQSRLEAFF. The CDR3 coding sequence is TGTGCCAGCAGCTCCCGCCAGAGCAGACTTGAAGCTTTCTTT. V gene TRBV5-8 combines with J gene TRBJ1-1, with D unclear. The CDR3 length is 14 residues. Between the trimmed V and J ends, which lost 3 bases and 7 bases, there was a span of 16 bases. Germline assignment: CDR1 SGHTS and CDR2 YDEGEE.

J is TRBJ2-6 and V is TRBV5-4; 7 bases map to TRBD2. In germline, CDR1 is SGHNT, CDR2 YYREEE (reference sequence). The V gene end was trimmed by 7 bases and the J gene end by 2 bases; junction bases not matched to a gene: 9. The CDR3 runs 16 residues. CDR3 sequence: CASATLTSPGANVLTF. In nucleotides, the CDR3 is TGTGCCAGCGCAACTCTGACTAGCCCTGGGGCCAACGTCCTGACTTTC.

The chain links TRBV6-5 to TRBJ2-7; the match to TRBD1 covers 8 bases. Germline lookup yields CDR1 MNHEY and CDR2 SVGAGI. This CDR3 is built from 15 residues. J lost 6 bases, V lost 0 bases, and 7 bases had no gene match. The chain's CDR3 is CASSYSRQGAGEQYF. DNA for the CDR3: TGTGCCAGCAGTTACTCCCGGCAGGGGGCGGGCGAGCAGTACTTC.

This rearrangement joins TRBV4-3 to TRBJ1-5, with D tentatively TRBD1 (5 bases). Germline-derived CDR1 and CDR2 are LGHNA and YSLEER. V was trimmed by 0 bases and J by 2 bases, leaving 8 bases between them. CDR3 length: 15 amino acids. The CDR3 loop reads CASSQDSQGNQPQHF. The CDR3 coding sequence is TGCGCCAGCAGCCAAGATTCACAGGGCAATCAGCCCCAGCATTTT.

This CDR3 is CASSLGGRMNTEAFF. As DNA, the CDR3 is TGCGCCAGCAGCTTGGGAGGGCGGATGAACACTGAAGCTTTCTTT. V is TRBV5-1 and J is TRBJ1-1; D uncertain. The CDR3 has 15 residues. Trimming cost V 0 bases and J 0 bases, with 9 bases left between them. Germline V gives CDR1 SGHRS, CDR2 YFSETQ.

The chain uses TRBV6-5 and TRBJ2-7, with 7 nucleotides matching TRBD1. Germline V gene lookup returns CDR1 MNHEY and CDR2 SVGAGI. This CDR3 has 14 residues. The V gene end was trimmed by 5 bases and the J gene end by 5 bases; junction bases not matched to a gene: 9. The CDR3 DNA follows: TGTGCCAGCAGTAGGGGGCAGAGATTCCACGAGCAGTACTTC. Amino acids: CASSRGQRFHEQYF.

This clone was picked up a small number of times. V gene TRBV11-2 combines with J gene TRBJ2-7; 7 bases line up with TRBD2. With V trimmed by 3 bases and J by 4 bases, 9 bases remained unmatched. The CDR3 covers 15 residues. Germline CDR1 reads SGHAT; CDR2 reads FQNNGV. The CDR3 DNA follows: TGTGCCAGCAGCTTCCCGGGACTACGACCTTACGAGCAGTACTTC. It encodes CASSFPGLRPYEQYF.

In this sample, this clone turned up a few times. V and J are TRBV6-2 or TRBV6-3 and TRBJ1-6; no firm D call. This CDR3 has 16 residues. CDR1 and CDR2 from the germline V gene are MNHEY and SVGEGT. The V end lost 5 bases, the J end lost 7 bases, and 18 bases lay between the germline ends. In DNA form, the CDR3 reads TGTGCCAGCAGTATTCCCCCCCGGGGAGGGAATTCACCCCTCCACTTT. The encoded protein is CASSIPPRGGNSPLHF.

The J gene is TRBJ2-3, the V gene TRBV30; D may be TRBD1 (5 bases). The V end was cut by 0 bases, the J end by 0 bases, with 10 bases between. The CDR3 is made up of 15 amino acids. CDR1 and CDR2 from the germline V gene are GTSNPN and SVGIG (reference sequence). CDR3 in amino acids: CAWSVGALSTDTQYF. The CDR3 DNA is TGTGCCTGGAGTGTAGGGGCACTTAGCACAGATACGCAGTATTTT.

This chain links TRBV9 with TRBJ2-1, with TRBD1 matching over 8 bases. The germline V gene encodes CDR1 SGDLS and CDR2 YYNGEE. J gave up 1 base and V 0 bases, and 3 bases lay outside the gene matches. CDR3 size: 16 residues. CDR3 DNA: TGTGCCAGCAGCGTAGTCGGGGACAGGTCCTACAATGAGCAGTTCTTC. Protein sequence: CASSVVGDRSYNEQFF.

The rearrangement links TRBV3-1 (or the pseudogene TRBV3-2) to TRBJ1-2; D is perhaps TRBD1 (5 bases). Per the germline V gene, CDR1 is LGHDT and CDR2 is YNNKEL (reference sequence). Trimming removed 0 bases from V and 7 bases from J, with 12 bases in between. This CDR3 comprises 14 residues. CDR3 residues: CASSQDVGGAGYTF. The CDR3, as DNA: TGTGCCAGCAGCCAAGATGTCGGGGGTGCTGGCTACACCTTC.

This chain links TRBV7-2 with TRBJ2-1; 10 bases align to TRBD1. CDR1 and CDR2 from the germline V gene are SGHTA and FQGNSA. With V trimmed by 5 bases and J by 8 bases, 6 bases remained unmatched. The CDR3 is 14 residues long. The CDR3 region has the DNA TGTGCCAGCAGCGTCGACAGGGGGCGGGATGAGCAGTTCTTC. The encoded protein is CASSVDRGRDEQFF.

This rearrangement joins TRBV11-2 to TRBJ2-7; maybe TRBD1 (6 bases). Trimming cost V 5 bases and J 11 bases, with 16 bases left between them. Germline loops: CDR1 SGHAT, CDR2 FQNNGV. CDR3 length equals 12 residues. The CDR3 coding sequence is TGTGCCAGCAGCCCCAACTCAGGGGCTGAGTACTTC. Translated, it gives CASSPNSGAEYF. The full variable domain, completed using reference TRBV11-2 and TRBJ2-7, is EAGVAQSPRYKIIEKRQSVAFWCNPISGHATLYWYQQILGQGPKLLIQFQNNGVVDDSQLPKDRFSAERLKGVDSTLKIQPAKLEDSAVYLCASSPNSGAEYFGPGTRLTVT.

The rearrangement uses TRBV7-6 and TRBJ1-4; possible D gene TRBD1, 5 bases. The CDR3 covers 16 residues. Looked up from germline, CDR1 is SGHVS and CDR2 is FNYEAQ. Trimming removed 4 bases from V and 7 bases from J, with 19 bases in between. The CDR3 region has the DNA TGTGCCAGCAGCTCCAGAGGTGGGCAGGGAGGTGAAAAACTGTTTTTT. Protein product: CASSSRGGQGGEKLFF.

This chain connects TRBV6-1 to TRBJ2-7; no clear D gene. Trimming removed 3 bases at V and 4 bases at J, with 10 bases between. The CDR3 length is 13 residues. The V gene's germline CDR1 is MNHNS and CDR2 SASEGT. CDR3 in DNA: TGTGCCAGCAGTGATATCACAGAGTACGAGCAGTACTTC. It encodes CASSDITEYEQYF.

The chain is built from TRBV9 and TRBJ1-6, with a weak D call TRBD1 (5 bases). The germline CDR1 and CDR2 sequences are SGDLS and YYNGEE. The CDR3 length is 15 residues. The V end was cut by 4 bases, the J end by 8 bases, with 16 bases between. CDR3 in DNA: TGTGCCAGCAGCCCGGGACTCTTATGGGATTCACCCCTCCACTTT. Its protein is CASSPGLLWDSPLHF.

V and J are TRBV28 and TRBJ2-2; unclear D gene. This CDR3 region has 15 residues. V was cut by 3 bases and J by 4 bases, with 12 bases left in between. Germline-derived CDR1 and CDR2 are MDHEN and SYDVKM. CDR3 loop: CASSLVVAFTGELFF. In DNA, the CDR3 is TGTGCCAGCAGTTTGGTAGTAGCATTCACCGGGGAGCTGTTTTTT.